A single sample gave rise to the 19 T cell receptor beta chains below, sequenced in a study of T cells in Graves' hyperthyroidism and ophthalmopathy. TCR beta CDR3 region amplification was performed from RNA transcripts. RT-PCR in the first round (using the HTBI primer set) targeted the TCR CDR3. Using its own MiXCR run on the multiplex PCR reads, TCRdb lists one record per CDR3 protein. The table includes about 290,000 distinct CDR3 sequences, 16% detected once. The specimen sequenced was blood. The receptor set was obtained from a man aged 25-45 years with Graves' hyperthyroidism.

In this sample, this clonotype turned up many times. V and J are TRBV5-1 and TRBJ2-1; 14 bases match TRBD2. The CDR3 is 17 amino acids. Trimming took 2 bases from V and 0 from J; bases not matched to a gene: 1. The germline V gene has CDR1 SGHRS and CDR2 YFSETQ. The CDR3: CASSLGTSGSSYNEQFF. CDR3 bases: TGCGCCAGCAGCTTAGGGACTAGCGGGAGCTCCTACAATGAGCAGTTCTTC.

Many counts were recorded for this clonotype. J is TRBJ1-2 and V is TRBV5-1; the D is unclear. The CDR3 is made up of 13 amino acids. CDR1 is SGHRS, CDR2 YFSETQ, per germline. V lost 2 bases, J lost 1 base, and 6 bases lay in between. Here the CDR3 reads CASSLYGNYGYTF. CDR3 DNA: TGCGCCAGCAGCTTATACGGTAACTATGGCTACACCTTC.

The sample holds many counts of this clonotype. The V and J genes are TRBV6-1 and TRBJ1-1; tentative D call: TRBD1 (6 bases). Germline loops: CDR1 MNHNS, CDR2 SASEGT. CDR3 length: 12 residues. The V and J ends lost 6 bases and 4 bases respectively, with 9 bases between them. CDR3 amino acids: CASSSGATEAFF. The CDR3 DNA reads as TGTGCCAGCAGCTCGGGGGCCACTGAAGCTTTCTTT.

This clonotype was counted ten times or more. The chain joins TRBV11-2 to TRBJ2-3; D assignment may be TRBD1 or TRBD2 (5 bases each). The CDR3 spans 14 residues. Germline loops: CDR1 SGHAT, CDR2 FQNNGV. V was trimmed by 3 bases and J by 5 bases, leaving 12 bases between them. The CDR3 DNA reads TGTGCCAGCAGCTTGGGGGTCTTTGGAGATACGCAGTATTTT. As protein: CASSLGVFGDTQYF.

Only a few counts were recorded for this clonotype. V is TRBV12-3 or TRBV12-4 and J is TRBJ2-1, with 13 bases fitting TRBD2. The CDR3 contains 15 residues. V shed 6 bases, J shed 8 bases, and the junction held 7 bases outside the gene matches. Written as DNA, the CDR3 is TGTGCCAGCAGCAAAGGACTAGCGGGAGTACATGAGCAGTTCTTC. As protein: CASSKGLAGVHEQFF.

This clonotype was counted many times. The J gene is TRBJ2-7, the V gene TRBV7-2; D is unclear. This CDR3 has 15 amino acids. Trimming cost V 1 base and J 3 bases, with 13 bases left between them. The germline V gene encodes CDR1 SGHTA and CDR2 FQGNSA. CDR3 bases: TGTGCCAGCAGCTTAGGATCCCGCCCACTCTACGAGCAGTACTTC. This encodes CASSLGSRPLYEQYF.

In its sample, this clonotype was seen many times. This sequence joins TRBV20-1 and TRBJ2-7; D remains ambiguous. This CDR3 has 14 residues. V was clipped by 3 bases and J by 4 bases, with 16 bases between them. The V gene's germline CDR1 is DFQATT and CDR2 SNEGSKA (reference sequence). CDR3 in amino acids: CSASGSLVGYEQYF. The CDR3 DNA follows: TGCAGTGCTAGCGGCAGCTTAGTAGGTTACGAGCAGTACTTC.

This clonotype came up a few times. The chain couples TRBV7-9 to TRBJ2-1, with D tentatively TRBD1 (6 bases). Trimming removed 1 base at V and 15 bases at J, with 16 bases between. The CDR3 consists of 13 residues. Germline CDR1 reads SEHNR; CDR2 reads FQNEAQ (reference sequence). CDR3 in amino acids: CASSLGLGTPVFF. For the CDR3, the DNA is TGTGCCAGCAGCTTAGGATTAGGGACACCCGTGTTCTTC.

V gene TRBV5-1 combines with J gene TRBJ2-3; 9 nucleotides agree with TRBD2. Germline trimming cut 0 bases from V and 2 bases from J; bases unmatched to any gene: 7. The CDR3 is made up of 17 amino acids. From germline, CDR1 is SGHRS and CDR2 YFSETQ. CDR3 in amino acids: CASSLDVAGETTDTQYF. CDR3 DNA: TGCGCCAGCAGCTTGGATGTAGCGGGAGAAACCACAGATACGCAGTATTTT.

This clonotype was counted ten times or more. This chain links TRBV3-1 with TRBJ2-3; unclear D gene. Between the trimmed V and J ends, which lost 0 bases and 8 bases, there was a span of 12 bases. This CDR3 has 14 residues. Germline V gives CDR1 LGHDT, CDR2 YNNKEL (reference sequence). The CDR3 loop is CASSQESAQSTQYF. CDR3 bases: TGTGCCAGCAGCCAAGAGTCGGCACAGAGTACGCAGTATTTT.

At least ten counts were recorded for this clonotype. The gene calls are TRBV5-6 and TRBJ1-5, with D unclear. Germline loops: CDR1 SGHDT, CDR2 YYEEEE. This CDR3 spans 13 amino acids. Between the trimmed V and J ends, which lost 4 bases and 5 bases, there was a span of 10 bases. The CDR3 DNA follows: TGTGCCAGCAGCCGGTGGGGTGATCAGCCCCAGCATTTT. Its protein product is CASSRWGDQPQHF. The variable domain in full, with the rest retrieved from reference TRBV5-6 and TRBJ1-5, is DAGVTQSPTHLIKTRGQQVTLRCSPKSGHDTVSWYQQALGQGPQFIFQYYEEEERQRGNFPDRFSGHQFPNYSSELNVNALLLGDSALYLCASSRWGDQPQHFGDGTRLSIL.

This clonotype appeared a few times. This chain joins TRBV20-1 and TRBJ2-1; D is unresolved. The length of the CDR3 is 13 residues. V dropped 4 bases and J dropped 9 bases, with 16 bases sitting between them. Germline CDR1 and CDR2: DFQATT and SNEGSKA (reference sequence). DNA of the CDR3: TGCAGTGCTACTCCCGGACGCCGCGGTGAGCAGTTCTTC. Amino acid sequence: CSATPGRRGEQFF.

Turning to this clonotype: This may be a read error, as it is one base from a much larger clone. The chain combines TRBV12-3 or TRBV12-4 with TRBJ2-3, with 8 bases lining up with TRBD2. The length of the CDR3 is 16 residues. J lost 7 bases, V lost 5 bases, and 14 bases had no gene match. The CDR3 is CASSPTLAEVFNTQYF. The CDR3 coding sequence is TGTGCCAGCAGTCCCACACTAGCGGAAGTATTTAATACGCAGTATTTT.

In its sample, this clonotype was seen many times. The CDR3, as DNA: TGTGCCAGCAGTCCGAGGACCCTAGCGGAAGAGACCCAGTACTTC. Its translation is CASSPRTLAEETQYF. The chain is built from TRBV28 and TRBJ2-5, with TRBD2 matching 7 bases. V lost 5 bases, J lost 3 bases, and 9 bases stayed unmatched. The V gene's germline CDR1 is MDHEN and CDR2 SYDVKM. CDR3 length: 15 residues.

The V and J genes are TRBV10-2 and TRBJ2-7; tentative D call: TRBD1 (6 bases). Germline V lookup: CDR1 WSHSY, CDR2 SAAADI. The CDR3 sequence is 12 residues long. V lost 3 bases to trimming and J lost 6 bases, with 9 bases between them. The DNA of the CDR3 is TGCGCCAGCAGTGACCCAGGGGTCGAGCAGTACTTC. Translation: CASSDPGVEQYF.

This clonotype has ten or more counts. The chain couples TRBV12-3 or TRBV12-4 to TRBJ2-6; D not resolved. Between the trimmed V and J ends, which lost 3 bases and 1 base, there was a span of 10 bases. The CDR3 extends over 16 amino acids. The CDR3 sequence is CASSLALGSGANVLTF. CDR3 DNA: TGTGCCAGCAGTTTGGCATTGGGATCTGGGGCCAACGTCCTGACTTTC.

This chain links TRBV10-2 with TRBJ2-7; the D gene is possibly TRBD1 (5 bases). Between the trimmed V and J ends, which lost 0 bases and 6 bases, there was a span of 15 bases. Germline CDR1 and CDR2: WSHSY and SAAADI. This CDR3 is built from 15 residues. The CDR3 bases are TGCGCCAGCAGTGAGTCCGGCCAGGTGGGGCGCGAGCAGTACTTC. Its translation is CASSESGQVGREQYF.

This clonotype has a count of ten or more. The genes are TRBV30 and TRBJ1-4, with D possibly matching TRBD1 (6 bases). Trimming pared 4 bases from V and 8 bases from J, leaving 23 bases between. The germline CDR1 and CDR2 sequences are GTSNPN and SVGIG (reference sequence). This CDR3 comprises 16 residues. The CDR3 protein is CAWKPPRGGAREKLFF. CDR3 DNA: TGTGCCTGGAAACCTCCCCGTGGGGGGGCCAGGGAAAAACTGTTTTTT.

Many counts were recorded for this clonotype. This chain links TRBV12-3 or TRBV12-4 with TRBJ2-7; the D gene could be TRBD1 or TRBD2 (5 bases each). The CDR3 sequence is 14 residues long. Trimming stripped 0 bases from V and 2 bases from J, with 8 bases between. CDR3 DNA: TGTGCCAGCAGTTTAGCGGGACCAACCTACGAGCAGTACTTC. Amino acids: CASSLAGPTYEQYF.